Presented here are 19 T cell receptor beta chains from one specimen sequenced in a study of long-term antiretroviral therapy in people with HIV. The authors ran the immunoSEQ assay, v3.0, at survey level. The assay was immunoSEQ multiplex PCR, and TCRdb's table has in-frame clones only and misses some. The table has about 19,000 clones, around nine tenths seen once. Sequences were derived from unsorted PBMCs, sampled 0.5 years after starting antiretroviral therapy. These receptors all come from a middle-aged man with HIV.

The chain uses TRBV28 and TRBJ2-7; no clear D. This CDR3 region has 11 residues. Germline CDR1 is MDHEN and CDR2 is SYDVKM. V was trimmed by 3 bases and J by 3 bases, leaving 3 bases between them. Here the CDR3 reads CASSFSYEQYF. The DNA for the CDR3 is TGTGCCAGCAGTTTCAGCTACGAGCAGTACTTC.

V gene TRBV7-6 combines with J gene TRBJ2-3; 12 nucleotides match TRBD1. This CDR3 is 15 amino acids long. Germline CDR1 reads SGHVS; CDR2 reads FNYEAQ. With V trimmed by 5 bases and J by 7 bases, 7 bases remained unmatched. CDR3 region: CASSTGTGGVNTQYF. The CDR3 region has the DNA TGTGCCAGCAGCACTGGGACAGGGGGCGTGAATACGCAGTATTTT. The full variable domain, its missing parts supplied by reference TRBV7-6 and TRBJ2-3, is GAGVSQSPRYKVTKRGQDVALRCDPISGHVSLYWYRQALGQGPEFLTYFNYEAQQDKSGLPNDRFSAERPEGSISTLTIQRTEQRDSAMYRCASSTGTGGVNTQYFGPGTRLTVL.

This chain uses TRBV7-2 with TRBJ2-7; D call uncertain. Germline-derived CDR1 and CDR2 are SGHTA and FQGNSA. The V gene lost 1 base and the J gene lost 6 bases, with 13 bases spanning the gap. The CDR3 totals 14 residues. In DNA, the CDR3 is TGTGCCAGCAGCTTAGTGTTAGCCCCAGGCGAGCAGTACTTC. It translates to CASSLVLAPGEQYF.

The chain carries TRBV10-3 and TRBJ2-7, with D unclear. V lost 0 bases and J 2 bases, leaving 8 bases between the germline ends. The CDR3 sequence is 14 residues long. Germline V gene sequence: CDR1 ENHRY, CDR2 SYGVKD. In DNA form, the CDR3 reads TGTGCCATCAGTGAGTCGACCGCAACCTACGAGCAGTACTTC. Translation: CAISESTATYEQYF.

This chain joins TRBV10-2 and TRBJ2-3; 7 positions agree with TRBD2. V gave up 0 bases and J gave up 1 base; unmatched junction bases: 4. Germline CDR1 is WSHSY and CDR2 is SAAADI. CDR3 length equals 16 residues. CDR3 DNA: TGCGCCAGCAGTGAGTCCGGCGGGAGTGGCACAGATACGCAGTATTTT. Its translation is CASSESGGSGTDTQYF.

The sample holds one count of this clone. The chain recombines TRBV30 with TRBJ1-1, with D unclear. Germline assignment: CDR1 GTSNPN and CDR2 SVGIG (reference sequence). Between the trimmed V and J ends, which lost 2 bases and 1 base, there was a span of 8 bases. The CDR3 spans 13 residues. CDR3 loop: CAWSIMGNTEAFF. CDR3 bases: TGTGCCTGGAGTATTATGGGGAACACTGAAGCTTTCTTT.

The rearrangement links TRBV20-1 to TRBJ2-2; weak D call: TRBD2 (5 bases). CDR1 is DFQATT and CDR2 is SNEGSKA in the germline V gene (reference sequence). The CDR3 totals 11 residues. The germline V and J ends were trimmed by 5 bases and 8 bases, with 9 bases remaining between them. Here the CDR3 reads CSAVEGGELFF. The CDR3 DNA sequence: TGCAGTGCTGTTGAGGGAGGGGAGCTGTTTTTT.

This clone came up once. In DNA, the CDR3 is TGTGCCAGCAGTTACTCAGGAAACCTCTACGAGCAGTACTTC. It translates to CASSYSGNLYEQYF. This chain uses TRBV6-6 with TRBJ2-7; no firm D call. The CDR3 runs to 14 residues. The V gene lost 0 bases and the J gene lost 3 bases, with 9 bases spanning the gap. Germline CDR1 reads MNHNY; CDR2 reads SVGAGI (reference sequence).

The J gene is TRBJ2-7, the V gene TRBV28; D unresolved. Germline V CDR1 and CDR2: MDHEN, SYDVKM. The CDR3 has 12 residues. V lost 3 bases and J lost 7, with 10 bases in between. CDR3 bases: TGTGCCAGCAGTTTGGATTTGGGGGAGCAGTACTTC. It codes for CASSLDLGEQYF. The whole variable domain, remainder taken from reference TRBV28 and TRBJ2-7, is DVKVTQSSRYLVKRTGEKVFLECVQDMDHENMFWYRQDPGLGLRLIYFSYDVKMKEKGDIPEGYSVSREKKERFSLILESASTNQTSMYLCASSLDLGEQYFGPGTRLTVT.

The chain recombines TRBV2 with TRBJ1-3; maybe TRBD1 (5 bases). The CDR3 sequence is 16 residues long. Germline V CDR1 and CDR2: SNHLY, FYNNEI. V was pared by 6 bases and J by 0 bases, with 15 bases between. In nucleotides, the CDR3 is TGTGCCAGCAGGACCGCCAGGGACTTCTCTGGAAACACCATATATTTT. This encodes CASRTARDFSGNTIYF.

The V gene is TRBV4-3, the J gene TRBJ2-7, with D hard to call. The V and J ends lost 1 base and 1 base respectively, with 8 bases between them. The CDR3 contains 14 residues. CDR1 is LGHNA, CDR2 YSLEER, per germline. The CDR3 coding sequence is TGCGCCAGCAGCCAAGTGAGTGATTCCTACGAGCAGTACTTC. The encoded protein is CASSQVSDSYEQYF.

The chain links TRBV7-9 to TRBJ2-7; D is undetermined. The germline V gene encodes CDR1 SEHNR and CDR2 FQNEAQ (reference sequence). The CDR3 contains 12 residues. V was pared by 4 bases and J by 4 bases, with 8 bases between. CDR3 sequence: CASSSGTYEQYF. The DNA of the CDR3 is TGTGCCAGCAGCTCAGGAACGTACGAGCAGTACTTC.

The V gene is TRBV7-8, the J gene TRBJ1-1, with 7 bases fitting TRBD1. CDR3 length equals 17 residues. After removal of 5 bases from V and 1 base from J, the junction contained 13 bases not matched to a gene. Germline V CDR1 and CDR2: SGHVS, FQNEAQ. The CDR3 protein is CASSGNVRQGPNTEAFF. CDR3 nucleotides: TGTGCCAGCAGCGGAAACGTAAGACAGGGACCGAACACTGAAGCTTTCTTT.

This sequence joins TRBV19 and TRBJ1-4; D possibly corresponds to TRBD1 (5 bases). Germline V gene lookup returns CDR1 LNHDA and CDR2 SQIVND (reference sequence). This CDR3 region has 15 residues. V lost 3 bases, J lost 12 bases, and 20 bases lay in between. The CDR3 region is CASSIPSSAGGELFF. The CDR3 DNA follows: TGTGCCAGTAGTATCCCGTCCAGTGCTGGGGGGGAACTGTTTTTT. Filled out from reference TRBV19 and TRBJ1-4, the complete variable domain reads DGGITQSPKYLFRKEGQNVTLSCEQNLNHDAMYWYRQDPGQGLRLIYYSQIVNDFQKGDIAEGYSVSREKKESFPLTVTSAQKNPTAFYLCASSIPSSAGGELFFGSGTQLSVL.

V is TRBV28 and J is TRBJ2-7, with no clear D. Germline CDR1 MDHEN, CDR2 SYDVKM. The V gene lost 1 base and the J gene lost 1 base, with 8 bases spanning the gap. CDR3 length: 14 residues. CDR3 bases: TGTGCCAGCAGTTTATACCGGGCATCCTACGAGCAGTACTTC. Amino acid sequence: CASSLYRASYEQYF. Complete variable domain (other parts from reference TRBV28 and TRBJ2-7): DVKVTQSSRYLVKRTGEKVFLECVQDMDHENMFWYRQDPGLGLRLIYFSYDVKMKEKGDIPEGYSVSREKKERFSLILESASTNQTSMYLCASSLYRASYEQYFGPGTRLTVT.

In this sample, this clone turned up once. The J gene is TRBJ2-6, the V gene TRBV18, with no clear D. CDR3 size: 14 residues. Deletions cut 4 bases from V and 0 bases from J, with 4 bases between. Germline-derived CDR1 and CDR2 are KGHSH and LQKENI. This CDR3 is CASSLPSGANVLTF. As DNA, the CDR3 is TGTGCCAGCTCACTCCCCTCTGGGGCCAACGTCCTGACTTTC.

The CDR3 nucleotides read TGTGCCAGTAGTCCTCACAGTTCCAATCAGCCCCAGCATTTT. It encodes CASSPHSSNQPQHF. This chain joins TRBV19 and TRBJ1-5; no firm D call. V lost 5 bases and J 3 bases, leaving 11 bases between the germline ends. The CDR3 loop spans 14 amino acids. Looked up from germline, CDR1 is LNHDA and CDR2 is SQIVND (reference sequence).

This chain connects TRBV10-2 to TRBJ1-1; TRBD1 matches at 8 bases. The germline V gene has CDR1 WSHSY and CDR2 SAAADI. With V trimmed by 6 bases and J by 3 bases, 6 bases remained unmatched. This CDR3 region has 14 residues. CDR3 loop: CASRETGDYTEAFF. CDR3 nucleotides: TGCGCCAGCAGGGAGACAGGGGACTACACTGAAGCTTTCTTT.

This chain uses TRBV14 with TRBJ2-1; D gene unclear. The CDR3 runs 15 residues. V lost 6 bases, J lost 7 bases, and 19 bases lay in between. The germline V gene has CDR1 SGHDN and CDR2 FVKESK. CDR3 residues: CASRLTRAGRNEQFF. The CDR3 DNA follows: TGTGCCAGCAGGCTAACAAGGGCCGGTAGGAATGAGCAGTTCTTC. Combining the CDR3 with reference TRBV14 and TRBJ2-1 gives the whole variable domain EAGVTQFPSHSVIEKGQTVTLRCDPISGHDNLYWYRRVMGKEIKFLLHFVKESKQDESGMPNNRFLAERTGGTYSTLKVQPAELEDSGVYFCASRLTRAGRNEQFFGPGTRLTVL.